Below are 26 T cell receptor beta chains sequenced from a single sample in a study of blood T cell repertoires in COVID-19. TCRdb keeps only in-frame clones here, not all; method: immunoSEQ multiplex PCR. The data contain over 200,000 clones, less than 90% of them seen just once; the ten biggest clones take up 3.1%. The sequenced material came from PBMCs or T cells enriched from blood (not recorded which). Receptors were obtained from a woman aged 50 to 60 in a cohort exposed to, infected with or recovered from COVID-19 (not recorded which).

The chain combines TRBV2 with TRBJ1-6; no reliable D call. V was shortened by 7 bases and J by 3 bases, with 16 bases between the two germline ends. The germline gives CDR1 SNHLY, CDR2 FYNNEI. The CDR3 is 16 residues long. As DNA, the CDR3 is TGTGCCAGCATAGAGAGGCAGCCCTACTATAATTCACCCCTCCACTTT. The encoded protein is CASIERQPYYNSPLHF.

This chain connects TRBV1 to TRBJ2-6; the table gives TRBD1 as D, unverified against the DNA. TRBV1 is labeled a pseudogene. The CDR3 runs to 21 residues. The CDR3 loop is CTSSQASTGVVWCSGANVLTF. The CDR3 DNA reads TGCACCAGCAGCCAAGCCTCGACAGGGGTAGTTTGGTGCTCTGGGGCCAACGTCCTGACTTTC.

The rearrangement links TRBV3-1 (or the pseudogene TRBV3-2) to TRBJ1-5, with TRBD1 matching over 7 bases. This CDR3 is built from 14 residues. The V and J ends lost 2 bases and 4 bases, in that order; junction bases with no gene match: 2. The germline V gene encodes CDR1 LGHDT and CDR2 YNNKEL (reference sequence). Here the CDR3 reads CASSQTGENQPQHF. DNA for the CDR3: TGTGCCAGCAGCCAAACAGGGGAGAATCAGCCCCAGCATTTT.

J is TRBJ1-3 and V is TRBV10-3; D not certain. This CDR3 has 14 amino acids. Per germline, CDR1 ENHRY and CDR2 SYGVKD. V lost 2 bases and J lost 7, with 12 bases in between. For the CDR3, the DNA is TGTGCCATCAGTGAGGGCCAGGCCTCCAACACCATATATTTT. It codes for CAISEGQASNTIYF.

This clone showed up just a few times. The chain links TRBV5-8 to TRBJ2-3, with D maybe TRBD2 (7 bases). Germline V gives CDR1 SGHTS, CDR2 YDEGEE. The length of the CDR3 is 14 residues. Trimming took 1 base from V and 5 from J, leaving 11 bases between them. This CDR3 is CASSLRGAGDTQYF. The CDR3 nucleotides read TGTGCCAGCAGCTTGCGGGGGGCAGGAGATACGCAGTATTTT.

Only one count was recorded for this clone. The rearrangement links TRBV5-8 to TRBJ2-7; TRBD1 agrees at 8 bases. J was trimmed by 4 bases and V by 6 bases; bases with no gene match: 6. The CDR3 consists of 13 residues. CDR1 and CDR2 from the germline V gene are SGHTS and YDEGEE. This CDR3 is CASTKTGGYEQYF. CDR3 in DNA: TGTGCCAGCACCAAAACAGGGGGGTACGAGCAGTACTTC.

This chain uses TRBV18 with TRBJ1-2; 8 nucleotides agree with TRBD1. The CDR3 sequence is 14 residues long. Germline V gene lookup returns CDR1 KGHSH and CDR2 LQKENI. J gave up 8 bases and V 6 bases, and 11 bases lay outside the gene matches. CDR3 amino acids: CASSTLDRARGYTF. CDR3 DNA sequence: TGTGCCAGCTCTACCTTGGACAGGGCGAGAGGCTACACCTTC. The variable domain in full, with the rest retrieved from reference TRBV18 and TRBJ1-2, is NAGVMQNPRHLVRRRGQEARLRCSPMKGHSHVYWYRQLPEEGLKFMVYLQKENIIDESGMPKERFSAEFPKEGPSILRIQQVVRGDSAAYFCASSTLDRARGYTFGSGTRLTVV.

The chain carries TRBV5-6 and TRBJ1-1; D gene uncertain. V lost 4 bases, J lost 1 base, and 14 bases lay in between. CDR1 and CDR2 (germline): SGHDT, YYEEEE. The CDR3 extends over 15 amino acids. CDR3 protein: CASSGRRVWNTEAFF. The DNA for the CDR3 is TGTGCCAGCAGCGGGCGGAGGGTCTGGAACACTGAAGCTTTCTTT. The full variable domain, its missing parts supplied by reference TRBV5-6 and TRBJ1-1, is DAGVTQSPTHLIKTRGQQVTLRCSPKSGHDTVSWYQQALGQGPQFIFQYYEEEERQRGNFPDRFSGHQFPNYSSELNVNALLLGDSALYLCASSGRRVWNTEAFFGQGTRLTVV.

V usage is TRBV3-1 (or the pseudogene TRBV3-2) and J usage is TRBJ1-2; no firm D call. Trimming shortened V by 1 base and J by 7 bases, and 19 bases separated the two germline ends. The CDR3 runs to 16 residues. Germline lookup yields CDR1 LGHDT and CDR2 YNNKEL (reference sequence). This chain's CDR3 is CASSQGAGVLSSGYTF. Written as DNA, the CDR3 is TGTGCCAGCAGCCAAGGGGCCGGGGTTCTATCGAGTGGCTACACCTTC.

This rearrangement joins TRBV5-1 to TRBJ2-5, with D maybe TRBD1 (5 bases). The V gene's germline CDR1 is SGHRS and CDR2 YFSETQ. This CDR3 comprises 14 residues. Trimming shortened V by 3 bases and J by 5 bases, and 14 bases separated the two germline ends. CDR3 residues: CASSYQGDGETQYF. CDR3 nucleotides: TGCGCCAGCAGCTATCAAGGGGATGGCGAGACCCAGTACTTC.

The CDR3 DNA is TGTGCCAGCAGCTTAACGTGGCTAGCGGGGGTCGCGAACACCGGGGAGCTGTTTTTT. It codes for CASSLTWLAGVANTGELFF. The rearrangement joins TRBV7-3 to TRBJ2-2; 10 positions match TRBD2. Germline V gene sequence: CDR1 SGHTA, CDR2 FQGTGA. This CDR3 spans 19 amino acids. The V and J ends lost 0 bases and 0 bases, in that order; junction bases with no gene match: 7.

The chain combines TRBV5-6 with TRBJ1-1; D gene ambiguous. V was shortened by 1 base and J by 11 bases, with 18 bases between the two germline ends. CDR3 length: 14 residues. The germline gives CDR1 SGHDT, CDR2 YYEEEE. The CDR3 DNA reads TGTGCCAGCAGCTTGAACCCCCCGGGGTCTCGGGCTTTCTTT. It specifies CASSLNPPGSRAFF.

This clone was observed once. The chain joins TRBV7-2 to TRBJ1-4; perhaps TRBD1 as D (6 bases). The CDR3 has 15 residues. V lost 5 bases and J 3 bases, leaving 13 bases between the germline ends. Germline V gene lookup returns CDR1 SGHTA and CDR2 FQGNSA. Here the CDR3 reads CASSPDSRANEKLFF. Written as DNA, the CDR3 is TGTGCCAGCAGCCCGGACAGTCGGGCTAATGAAAAACTGTTTTTT.

The chain combines TRBV18 with TRBJ1-6, with D unclear. The germline V and J ends were trimmed by 3 bases and 6 bases, with 12 bases remaining between them. The CDR3 length is 15 residues. Germline V gene sequence: CDR1 KGHSH, CDR2 LQKENI. The CDR3 region has the DNA TGTGCCAGCTCACCGGTCGGACTAGGTAATTCACCCCTCCACTTT. This encodes CASSPVGLGNSPLHF.

V is TRBV7-3 and J is TRBJ1-1; D is unresolved. CDR1 is SGHTA, CDR2 FQGTGA, per germline. Trimming stripped 2 bases from V and 1 base from J, with 8 bases between. This CDR3 is 14 amino acids long. CDR3 DNA: TGTGCCAGCAGCTTAGTTCCAGGGAACACTGAAGCTTTCTTT. Translating gives CASSLVPGNTEAFF.

The chain combines TRBV29-1 with TRBJ1-2, with 9 bases matching TRBD1. CDR1 is SQVTM and CDR2 is ANQGSEA in the germline V gene. This CDR3 comprises 16 residues. With V trimmed by 6 bases and J by 6 bases, 17 bases remained unmatched. CDR3 in amino acids: CSVDSGTGRGVDGYTF. The DNA for the CDR3 is TGCAGCGTAGACTCCGGGACAGGGCGAGGAGTTGATGGCTACACCTTC.

The V call is TRBV4-3, the J call TRBJ1-3, with TRBD1 as a possible D gene (6 bases). V was cut by 0 bases and J by 2 bases, with 11 bases left in between. The CDR3 has 16 residues. Germline V gene sequence: CDR1 LGHNA, CDR2 YSLEER. The CDR3 bases are TGCGCCAGCAGCCAAGAACGTACAGGGACTGGAAACACCATATATTTT. Protein sequence: CASSQERTGTGNTIYF.

The genes are TRBV29-1 and TRBJ1-1; TRBD1 agrees at 7 bases. Per the germline V gene, CDR1 is SQVTM and CDR2 is ANQGSEA. The V gene end was trimmed by 7 bases and the J gene end by 5 bases; junction bases not matched to a gene: 7. This CDR3 comprises 12 residues. CDR3 nucleotide sequence: TGCAGCGCAGACAGGGACTCGACTGAAGCTTTCTTT. This translates into CSADRDSTEAFF.

This chain connects TRBV4-2 to TRBJ2-5; D possibly corresponds to TRBD1 (6 bases). The CDR3 totals 15 residues. The V gene lost 2 bases and the J gene lost 2 bases, with 12 bases spanning the gap. The V gene's germline CDR1 is LGHNA and CDR2 YNFKEQ. CDR3 nucleotides: TGTGCCAGCAGCCAACCGGGGACATTTCAAGAGACCCAGTACTTC. Translation gives CASSQPGTFQETQYF.

V is TRBV4-2 and J is TRBJ2-4; a weak D match, TRBD1 (6 bases). Trimming removed 1 base at V and 3 bases at J, with 10 bases between. The CDR3 is 15 residues long. Germline V gene sequence: CDR1 LGHNA, CDR2 YNFKEQ. The CDR3 reads CASSQGYRDKNIQYF. The CDR3 nucleotides are TGTGCCAGCAGCCAAGGGTACAGGGACAAAAACATTCAGTACTTC.

The chain couples TRBV18 to TRBJ2-2; 9 nucleotides line up with TRBD2. J gave up 4 bases and V 4 bases, and 4 bases lay outside the gene matches. The CDR3 loop spans 15 amino acids. CDR1 is KGHSH, CDR2 LQKENI, per germline. CDR3 coding DNA: TGTGCCAGCTCACAGGGACTAGCTTCCACCGGGGAGCTGTTTTTT. This translates into CASSQGLASTGELFF.

The gene calls are TRBV7-9 and TRBJ1-2; D perhaps matches TRBD1 (6 bases). The CDR3 contains 14 residues. CDR1 is SEHNR, CDR2 FQNEAQ, per germline (reference sequence). With 5 bases removed from V and 4 bases from J, the gap between germline ends came to 14 bases. CDR3 residues: CASSPGGFGYGYTF. The CDR3 nucleotides read TGTGCCAGCAGCCCTGGGGGCTTCGGCTATGGCTACACCTTC.

The chain couples TRBV21-1 to TRBJ2-4; the tabulated D call, TRBD1, remains unverified against the DNA. TRBV21-1 corresponds to a pseudogene. CDR3 length: 13 amino acids. The CDR3 reads CASSSLPAGQKYF. The CDR3, as DNA: TGTGCCAGCAGCTCCCTTCCGGCAGGACAGAAGTACTTC.

This clone was seen a handful of times. A junction end diverges from the germline sequence, so it may reflect a read error. The chain links TRBV11-2 to TRBJ2-3; D is possibly TRBD2 (5 bases). This CDR3 is built from 13 residues. Germline V gene lookup returns CDR1 SGHAT and CDR2 FQNNGV. The DNA for the CDR3 is TGTGCCAGCAGCTCAGTGTCGCCGCGGGTGCACGATTTT. Translation: CASSSVSPRVHDF.

The rearrangement joins TRBV10-3 to TRBJ2-6; TRBD1 agrees at 11 bases. Germline CDR1 and CDR2: ENHRY and SYGVKD. The CDR3 spans 19 residues. V trimming: 4 bases; J trimming: 0 bases; junction bases outside the gene matches: 8. The CDR3 region has the DNA TGTGCCATCAGTGCGCCAACCGGGACAGGGGGCTCTGGGGCCAACGTCCTGACTTTC. This encodes CAISAPTGTGGSGANVLTF.

The DNA of the CDR3 is TGTGCCAGCGATCCGGTGGAGCGGGGGGAGACCCAGTACTTC. Translating it yields CASDPVERGETQYF. This rearrangement joins TRBV7-3 to TRBJ2-5; 8 bases are a match to TRBD2. The J segment lost 5 bases and the V segment lost 8 bases, leaving 10 bases of the junction unmatched. Per the germline V gene, CDR1 is SGHTA and CDR2 is FQGTGA. This CDR3 spans 14 amino acids.